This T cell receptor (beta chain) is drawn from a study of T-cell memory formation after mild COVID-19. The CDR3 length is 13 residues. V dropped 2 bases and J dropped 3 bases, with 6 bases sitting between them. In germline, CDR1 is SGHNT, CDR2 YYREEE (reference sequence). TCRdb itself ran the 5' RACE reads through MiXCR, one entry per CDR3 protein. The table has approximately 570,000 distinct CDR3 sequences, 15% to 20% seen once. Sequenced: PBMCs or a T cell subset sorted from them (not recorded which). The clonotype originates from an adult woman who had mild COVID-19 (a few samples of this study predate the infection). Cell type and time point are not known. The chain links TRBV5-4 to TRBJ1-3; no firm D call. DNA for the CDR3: TGTGCCAGCAGCTTCCCCGGTGGAAACACCATATATTTT. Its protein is CASSFPGGNTIYF.